These 27 T cell receptor beta chains came from one sample sequenced in a study of human T cells and chemical hapten exposure. Within the library, unique molecular identifiers were attached to each individual cDNA molecule. TCRdb used MiXCR to reprocess the reads, holding one entry per CDR3 protein. The sample contains about 120,000 distinct CDR3 sequences, approximately 9.3% of which appear only once. The template was total RNA from unfractionated whole blood. The sequencing input was whole blood. These receptors were collected from a human donor in good health. Some clones in this sample may be carry-over from other donors' samples.

This clonotype was observed at least ten times. V and J are TRBV7-9 and TRBJ1-1; TRBD1 might be the D (5 bases). Trimming left V 1 base short and J 2 bases short, with 11 bases between. The CDR3 is 15 amino acids. Germline V lookup: CDR1 SEHNR, CDR2 FQNEAQ (reference sequence). The CDR3 is CASSLGREANTEAFF. The CDR3 DNA follows: TGTGCCAGCAGCTTAGGCAGGGAGGCTAACACTGAAGCTTTCTTT.

In this sample, this clonotype turned up many times. The chain recombines TRBV20-1 with TRBJ2-1; 9 positions agree with TRBD1. Trimming took 5 bases from V and 3 from J; bases not matched to a gene: 5. This CDR3 region has 14 residues. Germline V gene lookup returns CDR1 DFQATT and CDR2 SNEGSKA (reference sequence). CDR3 amino acids: CSASEGQGYNEQFF. The CDR3 DNA sequence: TGCAGTGCTTCTGAGGGACAGGGCTACAATGAGCAGTTCTTC.

This clonotype showed up just a few times. V and J are TRBV11-2 and TRBJ1-2; no definite D call. The germline CDR1 and CDR2 sequences are SGHAT and FQNNGV. The ends were cut back, 1 base at V and 6 bases at J, with 12 bases in the middle. The CDR3 has 14 residues. CDR3 nucleotides: TGTGCCAGCAGCTTAGCTGGCCGGAAAGATGGCTACACCTTC. Its translation is CASSLAGRKDGYTF. The entire variable domain, with the rest obtained from reference TRBV11-2 and TRBJ1-2, is as follows: EAGVAQSPRYKIIEKRQSVAFWCNPISGHATLYWYQQILGQGPKLLIQFQNNGVVDDSQLPKDRFSAERLKGVDSTLKIQPAKLEDSAVYLCASSLAGRKDGYTFGSGTRLTVV.

The chain is built from TRBV30 and TRBJ2-2; D ambiguous. The CDR3 consists of 14 residues. V dropped 3 bases and J dropped 5 bases, with 13 bases sitting between them. Per the germline V gene, CDR1 is GTSNPN and CDR2 is SVGIG (reference sequence). Here the CDR3 reads CAWSQLGKTGELFF. In nucleotides, the CDR3 is TGTGCCTGGAGCCAACTGGGGAAGACCGGGGAGCTGTTTTTT.

The genes are TRBV19 and TRBJ1-2, with D unclear. This CDR3 spans 13 amino acids. V was trimmed by 5 bases and J by 4 bases, leaving 11 bases between them. Germline V gives CDR1 LNHDA, CDR2 SQIVND (reference sequence). The CDR3 coding sequence is TGTGCCAGTAGTCCCGGGAAAATCTATGGCTACACCTTC. It specifies CASSPGKIYGYTF.

J is TRBJ2-5 and V is TRBV7-9; tentatively, D is TRBD2 (5 bases). Trimming stripped 5 bases from V and 4 bases from J, with 20 bases between. Per germline, CDR1 SEHNR and CDR2 FQNEAQ (reference sequence). The CDR3 has 16 amino acids. This chain's CDR3 is CASSPTTRPNRETQYF. The CDR3 DNA reads TGTGCCAGCAGCCCAACAACTAGGCCCAACCGAGAGACCCAGTACTTC.

This clonotype has only a few counts. V usage is TRBV3-1 and J usage is TRBJ2-2; D is uncertain. V shed 3 bases and J shed 4 bases, with 12 bases lying between them. The germline V gene has CDR1 LGHDT and CDR2 YNNKEL (reference sequence). This CDR3 is built from 15 residues. CDR3 DNA: TGTGCCAGCAGCCACCGAGTTGGGCCCACCGGGGAGCTGTTTTTT. It specifies CASSHRVGPTGELFF.

This clonotype has a count of ten or more. This chain connects TRBV4-2 to TRBJ2-1, with no clear D. CDR1 LGHNA and CDR2 YNFKEQ come from the germline V gene. Trimming removed 0 bases from V and 3 bases from J, with 12 bases in between. This CDR3 comprises 16 residues. The chain's CDR3 is CASSQDLASLYNEQFF. CDR3 DNA sequence: TGTGCCAGCAGCCAAGATCTGGCAAGTCTCTACAATGAGCAGTTCTTC.

This clonotype showed up just a few times. The rearrangement links TRBV6-2 or TRBV6-3 to TRBJ2-1; no firm D call. Per germline, CDR1 MNHEY and CDR2 SVGEGT. V lost 10 bases to trimming and J lost 8 bases, with 12 bases between them. The CDR3 has 11 amino acids. The CDR3 bases are TGTGCCACCTTTCAAAGCCATGAGCAGTTCTTC. Amino acids: CATFQSHEQFF.

This clonotype was seen repeatedly, ten times or more. V usage is TRBV6-5 and J usage is TRBJ2-7; 16 nucleotides line up with TRBD2. CDR3 length: 18 amino acids. V gave up 6 bases and J gave up 2 bases; unmatched junction bases: 10. CDR1 MNHEY and CDR2 SVGAGI come from the germline V gene. In nucleotides, the CDR3 is TGTGCCAGCAGCATCCGCGGGACTAGCGGGGGGGCTCCCTACGAGCAGTACTTC. Translated: CASSIRGTSGGAPYEQYF.

The chain combines TRBV7-3 with TRBJ2-5, with unresolved D. This CDR3 comprises 13 residues. V was pared by 5 bases and J by 0 bases, with 7 bases between. The germline V gene has CDR1 SGHTA and CDR2 FQGTGA. CDR3 bases: TGTGCCAGCAGCCCAGGCCACCAAGAGACCCAGTACTTC. It is translated as CASSPGHQETQYF.

This chain uses TRBV18 with TRBJ2-7, with 7 bases aligning to TRBD2. CDR1 and CDR2 (germline): KGHSH, LQKENI. Germline trimming cut 5 bases from V and 0 bases from J; bases unmatched to any gene: 16. This CDR3 has 18 amino acids. The CDR3 region is CASSSLPPSSGGSYEQYF. For the CDR3, the DNA is TGTGCCAGCTCATCCCTCCCCCCGTCTAGCGGTGGCTCCTACGAGCAGTACTTC.

This clonotype was recorded many times. The chain has TRBV7-9 and TRBJ2-1; D gene unclear. CDR1 is SEHNR, CDR2 FQNEAQ, per germline (reference sequence). V gave up 5 bases and J gave up 7 bases, with 21 bases separating them. The CDR3 runs to 16 residues. CDR3 loop: CASSPPETYRRNEQFF. The CDR3 nucleotides read TGTGCCAGCAGCCCCCCTGAGACCTACCGCAGGAATGAGCAGTTCTTC.

This clonotype has just a few counts. J is TRBJ2-1 and V is TRBV4-2; weak D call: TRBD2 (7 bases). CDR3 length equals 17 residues. Germline V gene lookup returns CDR1 LGHNA and CDR2 YNFKEQ. V was shortened by 0 bases and J by 7 bases, with 19 bases between the two germline ends. The DNA of the CDR3 is TGTGCCAGCAGCCAAGATGGGGGAGGGGGGGGCAGGAATGAGCAGTTCTTC. Protein: CASSQDGGGGGRNEQFF.

This clonotype was seen a handful of times. This sequence joins TRBV6-2 or TRBV6-3 and TRBJ2-3, with TRBD1 matching 7 bases. This CDR3 is 16 amino acids long. Per the germline V gene, CDR1 is MNHEY and CDR2 is SVGEGT. The trim removed 2 bases at V and 2 bases at J, leaving 7 bases unmatched. This chain's CDR3 is CASSYDLDRPTDTQYF. CDR3 in DNA: TGTGCCAGCAGTTACGACCTGGACAGGCCCACAGATACGCAGTATTTT.

This clonotype showed up many times. The V gene is TRBV7-9, the J gene TRBJ2-1; D is unresolved. Germline V lookup: CDR1 SEHNR, CDR2 FQNEAQ (reference sequence). V lost 3 bases and J lost 10, with 10 bases in between. This CDR3 is 12 amino acids long. CDR3 in amino acids: CASSFPLGEQFF. The DNA of the CDR3 is TGTGCCAGCAGCTTTCCCCTCGGGGAGCAGTTCTTC.

This chain uses TRBV23-1 with TRBJ2-7, with D unclear. TRBV23-1 is labeled an ORF, and its function is uncertain. The CDR3 sequence is 19 residues long. The germline V and J ends were trimmed by 0 bases and 2 bases, with 23 bases remaining between them. CDR3 DNA: TGCGCCAGCAGTCAATCGCAACAGATGTCTAGTGAATTTGCCTACGAGCAGTACTTC. Its translation: CASSQSQQMSSEFAYEQYF.

This clonotype was found a few times. This rearrangement joins TRBV12-3 or TRBV12-4 to TRBJ2-7; D remains unclear. The CDR3 is 15 residues long. The V and J ends lost 5 bases and 4 bases respectively, with 18 bases between them. The CDR3 here is CASSPTSEYHYEQYF. The CDR3 DNA sequence: TGTGCCAGCAGTCCAACCTCAGAATACCATTACGAGCAGTACTTC.

This clonotype was seen many times. The V call is TRBV2, the J call TRBJ1-1; 10 bases match TRBD1. This CDR3 is built from 10 residues. The V gene's germline CDR1 is SNHLY and CDR2 FYNNEI. Trimming at V came to 6 bases and at J to 13 bases, leaving 2 bases not matched to a gene. Here the CDR3 DNA reads TGTGCCAGCAGGGGGACAGGGGATTTCTTT. Translation: CASRGTGDFF. Filled out from reference TRBV2 and TRBJ1-1, the complete variable domain reads EPEVTQTPSHQVTQMGQEVILRCVPISNHLYFYWYRQILGQKVEFLVSFYNNEISEKSEIFDDQFSVERPDGSNFTLKIRSTKLEDSAMYFCASRGTGDFFGQGTRLTVV.

This clonotype was counted ten times or more. This chain connects TRBV6-1 to TRBJ1-1; unclear D gene. V was clipped by 10 bases and J by 6 bases, with 12 bases between them. The CDR3 covers 11 residues. CDR1 MNHNS and CDR2 SASEGT come from the germline V gene. The CDR3 region has the DNA TGTGCCATTACCCGGAGGGCTGAAGCTTTCTTT. Translated, it gives CAITRRAEAFF.

This clonotype was counted ten times or more. V usage is TRBV4-3 and J usage is TRBJ1-3, with D possibly matching TRBD1 (6 bases). The V gene's germline CDR1 is LGHNA and CDR2 YSLEER. The ends were cut back, 0 bases at V and 8 bases at J, with 20 bases in the middle. The CDR3 has 17 amino acids. CDR3 DNA: TGCGCCAGCAGCCAAGATAGGGGTTCGGTGACAGGAGACACCATATATTTT. Its protein product is CASSQDRGSVTGDTIYF.

This clonotype was picked up many times. The V gene is TRBV4-2, the J gene TRBJ1-1; D call uncertain. V lost 4 bases, J lost 0 bases, and 12 bases lay in between. This CDR3 region has 15 residues. CDR1 is LGHNA, CDR2 YNFKEQ, per germline. Here the CDR3 reads CASSPSFRMNTEAFF. The CDR3 region has the DNA TGTGCCAGCAGCCCCTCGTTTCGCATGAACACTGAAGCTTTCTTT.

This chain connects TRBV29-1 to TRBJ2-1, with TRBD2 identical over 9 bases. The germline CDR1 and CDR2 sequences are SQVTM and ANQGSEA. J lost 4 bases, V lost 2 bases, and 6 bases had no gene match. The CDR3 is 15 residues long. This chain's CDR3 is CSVEKATSGYNEQFF. DNA for the CDR3: TGCAGCGTTGAAAAGGCTACTAGCGGGTACAATGAGCAGTTCTTC.

This clonotype occurred a few times. The chain has TRBV6-2 or TRBV6-3 and TRBJ1-6; D is unclear. V lost 0 bases to trimming and J lost 7 bases, with 4 bases between them. This CDR3 is built from 13 residues. CDR1 and CDR2 from the germline V gene are MNHEY and SVGEGT. The CDR3: CASSYSVNSPLHF. In nucleotides, the CDR3 is TGTGCCAGCAGTTACTCGGTGAATTCACCCCTCCACTTT.

Many counts were recorded for this clonotype. V and J are TRBV20-1 and TRBJ2-1; 8 positions agree with TRBD2. The junction had 6 bases not matched to a gene; V was cut back by 8 bases and J by 0 bases. CDR3 length: 14 residues. Germline CDR1 reads DFQATT; CDR2 reads SNEGSKA (reference sequence). The CDR3 loop is CSYGGGSSYNEQFF. The CDR3 coding sequence is TGCAGTTACGGGGGGGGGAGCTCCTACAATGAGCAGTTCTTC.

The rearrangement uses TRBV5-5 and TRBJ1-1, with unresolved D. The CDR3 loop spans 12 amino acids. V was cut by 0 bases and J by 4 bases, with 4 bases left in between. From germline, CDR1 is SGHKS and CDR2 YYEKEE (reference sequence). The CDR3 nucleotides are TGTGCCAGCAGCTTGGATGTCACTGAAGCTTTCTTT. Protein product: CASSLDVTEAFF. The full variable domain, its missing parts supplied by reference TRBV5-5 and TRBJ1-1, is DAGVTQSPTHLIKTRGQQVTLRCSPISGHKSVSWYQQVLGQGPQFIFQYYEKEERGRGNFPDRFSARQFPNYSSELNVNALLLGDSALYLCASSLDVTEAFFGQGTRLTVV.

The chain uses TRBV3-1 and TRBJ1-1; weak D call: TRBD1 (5 bases). Trimming pared 0 bases from V and 3 bases from J, leaving 11 bases between. Germline V gives CDR1 LGHDT, CDR2 YNNKEL (reference sequence). The CDR3 contains 15 residues. CDR3 DNA sequence: TGTGCCAGCAGCCAAGATTGGCCGGGGGACACTGAAGCTTTCTTT. This sequence encodes CASSQDWPGDTEAFF.